The 28 T cell receptor beta chains reported below all come from one sample, sequenced in a study of T cell responses to AZD1222 COVID-19 vaccine. Libraries were prepared by immunoSEQ multiplex PCR; TCRdb keeps only in-frame clonotypes and omits some of them. The table lists about 150,000 clones, about four fifths of them singletons. The sequenced sample was peripheral blood, obtained on day 0 of AZD1222 vaccination. These receptors all come from an adult in good health.

This chain's CDR3 is CASSLGRGDETQYF. The CDR3 nucleotides read TGTGCCAGCAGCTTGGGGCGGGGGGATGAGACCCAGTACTTC. V and J are TRBV11-3 and TRBJ2-5; TRBD2 aligns across 8 bases. CDR3 length equals 14 residues. Looked up from germline, CDR1 is SGHNT and CDR2 is YENEEA. V lost 3 bases to trimming and J lost 5 bases; unmatched junction nucleotides: 5.

This chain connects TRBV7-3 to TRBJ2-2; D is perhaps TRBD1 or TRBD2 (5 bases each). The length of the CDR3 is 14 residues. The ends were cut back, 8 bases at V and 2 bases at J, with 12 bases in the middle. Germline-derived CDR1 and CDR2 are SGHTA and FQGTGA. DNA of the CDR3: TGTGCCAGCGAAAGGGACCACAACACCGGGGAGCTGTTTTTT. Protein sequence: CASERDHNTGELFF.

The V call is TRBV5-4, the J call TRBJ2-3; TRBD2 aligns across 9 bases. This CDR3 contains 17 residues. From germline, CDR1 is SGHNT and CDR2 YYREEE (reference sequence). V trimming: 4 bases; J trimming: 2 bases; junction bases outside the gene matches: 11. CDR3 bases: TGTGCCAGCAGCAACCTGATAAGGACTAGCGCCACAGATACGCAGTATTTT. Translated: CASSNLIRTSATDTQYF. Filled out from reference TRBV5-4 and TRBJ2-3, the complete variable domain reads ETGVTQSPTHLIKTRGQQVTLRCSSQSGHNTVSWYQQALGQGPQFIFQYYREEENGRGNFPPRFSGLQFPNYSSELNVNALELDDSALYLCASSNLIRTSATDTQYFGPGTRLTVL.

The J gene is TRBJ2-1, the V gene TRBV15, with 9 bases fitting TRBD1. From germline, CDR1 is LNHNV and CDR2 YYDKDF (reference sequence). The CDR3 runs to 20 residues. V gave up 5 bases and J gave up 9 bases; unmatched junction bases: 26. In DNA form, the CDR3 reads TGTGCCACCAGCCTTCTTCCGGGACAGGGTCGGGGGGAGCCTCTCAGTGAGCAGTTCTTC. This sequence encodes CATSLLPGQGRGEPLSEQFF.

This rearrangement joins TRBV5-6 to TRBJ1-3, with TRBD1 as a possible D gene (5 bases). Trimming shortened V by 2 bases and J by 0 bases, and 9 bases separated the two germline ends. The germline V gene has CDR1 SGHDT and CDR2 YYEEEE. This CDR3 contains 15 residues. CDR3 in amino acids: CASSFDRASGNTIYF. The CDR3, as DNA: TGTGCCAGCAGCTTCGACAGAGCCTCTGGAAACACCATATATTTT.

As regards this clone: Its ends do not fully match the called genes, so a read error is possible. This chain uses TRBV19 with TRBJ1-6; D remains ambiguous. The CDR3 loop spans 13 amino acids. The germline gives CDR1 LNHDA, CDR2 SQIVND (reference sequence). The DNA for the CDR3 is TGTGCCAGTAGTGTAGAATTGAATTCACCCCTCCACTTT. Its protein is CASSVELNSPLHF.

V usage is TRBV4-1 and J usage is TRBJ1-2, with TRBD1 matching over 8 bases. This CDR3 spans 13 amino acids. From germline, CDR1 is MGHRA and CDR2 YSYEKL. V shed 0 bases, J shed 14 bases, and the junction held 8 bases outside the gene matches. DNA of the CDR3: TGCGCCAGCAGCCAAGACAGGGGGCAAAGTGGGACCTTC. Its protein is CASSQDRGQSGTF.

The V call is TRBV11-2, the J call TRBJ1-4, with TRBD1 matching 11 bases. Germline-derived CDR1 and CDR2 are SGHAT and FQNNGV. The CDR3 runs to 15 residues. V trimming: 5 bases; J trimming: 7 bases; junction bases outside the gene matches: 6. The CDR3 sequence: CASSVDRGPSEKLFF. Written as DNA, the CDR3 is TGTGCCAGCAGCGTGGACAGGGGGCCGAGTGAAAAACTGTTTTTT. Filled out from reference TRBV11-2 and TRBJ1-4, the complete variable domain reads EAGVAQSPRYKIIEKRQSVAFWCNPISGHATLYWYQQILGQGPKLLIQFQNNGVVDDSQLPKDRFSAERLKGVDSTLKIQPAKLEDSAVYLCASSVDRGPSEKLFFGSGTQLSVL.

The CDR3 protein is CACKQGNTEAFF. DNA for the CDR3: TGTGCCTGTAAGCAGGGGAACACTGAAGCTTTCTTT. This chain connects TRBV30 to TRBJ1-1; tentative D call: TRBD1 (5 bases). V lost 6 bases and J 1 base, leaving 9 bases between the germline ends. Germline loops: CDR1 GTSNPN, CDR2 SVGIG (reference sequence). The CDR3 runs 12 residues.

In nucleotides, the CDR3 is TGTGCCAGTAGTATAGGAGGGGCCAACTATGGCTACACCTTC. The encoded protein is CASSIGGANYGYTF. The gene calls are TRBV19 and TRBJ1-2; D may be TRBD1 (5 bases). The CDR3 extends over 14 amino acids. Germline V gives CDR1 LNHDA, CDR2 SQIVND (reference sequence). V lost 1 base, J lost 2 bases, and 8 bases lay in between.

V usage is TRBV29-1 and J usage is TRBJ2-5, with D maybe TRBD2 (7 bases). The CDR3 is made up of 11 amino acids. In germline, CDR1 is SQVTM, CDR2 ANQGSEA. The CDR3 is CSAGAAETQYF. The DNA for the CDR3 is TGCAGTGCGGGGGCTGCTGAGACCCAGTACTTC.

The chain combines TRBV4-2 with TRBJ2-1; 9 positions agree with TRBD1. V lost 0 bases and J lost 7; bases outside the gene matches: 7. Germline CDR1 LGHNA, CDR2 YNFKEQ. The CDR3 extends over 16 amino acids. The CDR3 spells CASSQEGDRARNEQFF. Written as DNA, the CDR3 is TGTGCCAGCAGCCAAGAAGGGGACAGGGCTCGGAATGAGCAGTTCTTC.

The chain links TRBV7-9 to TRBJ1-1, with TRBD1 matching over 7 bases. Per the germline V gene, CDR1 is SEHNR and CDR2 is FQNEAQ (reference sequence). With V trimmed by 4 bases and J by 6 bases, 5 bases remained unmatched. This CDR3 comprises 13 residues. CDR3: CASSYRGGAEAFF. Here the CDR3 DNA reads TGTGCCAGCAGCTACAGGGGCGGAGCTGAAGCTTTCTTT.

The chain joins TRBV28 to TRBJ1-2, with TRBD1 matching over 8 bases. The J segment lost 5 bases and the V segment lost 1 base, leaving 6 bases of the junction unmatched. CDR1 MDHEN and CDR2 SYDVKM come from the germline V gene. The CDR3 is 15 residues long. The CDR3 DNA sequence: TGTGCCAGCAGTTTATCGGACAGGGCTGGGTATGGCTACACCTTC. Translated: CASSLSDRAGYGYTF.

The rearrangement joins TRBV6-5 to TRBJ1-1, with 7 bases matching TRBD1. Trimming took 6 bases from V and 1 from J; bases not matched to a gene: 5. The CDR3 covers 14 residues. The germline V gene encodes CDR1 MNHEY and CDR2 SVGAGI. The CDR3 coding sequence is TGTGCCAGCAGCATTCGACAGGGGAACACTGAAGCTTTCTTT. Translation: CASSIRQGNTEAFF.

The rearrangement links TRBV27 to TRBJ2-1; 8 bases agree with TRBD2. J was trimmed by 9 bases and V by 8 bases; bases with no gene match: 9. This CDR3 is 13 amino acids long. Germline loops: CDR1 MNHEY, CDR2 SMNVEV (reference sequence). The CDR3 region has the DNA TGTGCCAGCGGGACTAGGAGCCAGAGTGAGCAGTTCTTC. Amino acid sequence: CASGTRSQSEQFF.

J is TRBJ1-5 and V is TRBV27; 10 nucleotides align to TRBD1. This CDR3 region has 16 residues. Germline V gene sequence: CDR1 MNHEY, CDR2 SMNVEV (reference sequence). V dropped 5 bases and J dropped 3; count of bases not matched to a gene: 7. The CDR3, as DNA: TGTGCCAGCAGTATCGGGACAGGGGCACTCAATCAGCCCCAGCATTTT. Translating gives CASSIGTGALNQPQHF.

The V and J genes are TRBV5-1 and TRBJ1-1; 10 positions match TRBD1. Germline V gene data show CDR1 as SGHRS and CDR2 as YFSETQ. The CDR3 has 16 amino acids. V was pared by 0 bases and J by 3 bases, with 5 bases of the junction left unmatched. CDR3 DNA sequence: TGCGCCAGCAGCTTGGTACGACAGGGGGCCGACACTGAAGCTTTCTTT. Translation: CASSLVRQGADTEAFF.

This chain links TRBV19 with TRBJ1-1; D is unresolved. The CDR3 covers 12 residues. Germline-derived CDR1 and CDR2 are LNHDA and SQIVND (reference sequence). V lost 4 bases to trimming and J lost 3 bases, with 6 bases between them. CDR3 sequence: CASSNRDTEAFF. The CDR3, as DNA: TGTGCCAGTAGTAACCGGGACACTGAAGCTTTCTTT.

This chain uses TRBV18 with TRBJ1-6, with D possibly TRBD1 on 6 matching bases. Trimming shortened V by 4 bases and J by 7 bases, and 11 bases separated the two germline ends. This CDR3 spans 14 amino acids. The germline CDR1 and CDR2 sequences are KGHSH and LQKENI. CDR3 in DNA: TGTGCCAGCTCACTCGACAGGATCAATTCACCCCTCCACTTT. Translated, it gives CASSLDRINSPLHF.

V usage is TRBV6-5 and J usage is TRBJ1-2; D call uncertain. Trimming pared 6 bases from V and 2 bases from J, leaving 10 bases between. The germline V gene has CDR1 MNHEY and CDR2 SVGAGI. This CDR3 has 13 residues. Written as DNA, the CDR3 is TGTGCCAGCAGCCGGGGATACAACTATGGCTACACCTTC. This gives the protein CASSRGYNYGYTF.

The chain carries TRBV6-2 or TRBV6-3 and TRBJ2-2; D is unclear. This CDR3 contains 12 residues. V shed 6 bases and J shed 2 bases, with 4 bases lying between them. CDR1 is MNHEY, CDR2 SVGEGT, per germline. The CDR3 reads CASSTNTGELFF. As DNA, the CDR3 is TGTGCCAGCAGCACTAACACCGGGGAGCTGTTTTTT.

There are a few counts of this clone. V gene TRBV2 combines with J gene TRBJ2-1, with 8 bases fitting TRBD2. The CDR3 has 14 residues. Per germline, CDR1 SNHLY and CDR2 FYNNEI. The ends lost 6 bases at V and 4 bases at J; junction bases unmatched: 5. DNA of the CDR3: TGTGCCAGCAGCCCCGGGGGGGGGTACAATGAGCAGTTCTTC. It translates to CASSPGGGYNEQFF.

V usage is TRBV7-9 and J usage is TRBJ2-2; D gene uncertain. The germline V and J ends were trimmed by 4 bases and 2 bases, with 2 bases remaining between them. The CDR3 covers 12 residues. In germline, CDR1 is SEHNR, CDR2 FQNEAQ (reference sequence). The CDR3 sequence is CASSYNTGELFF. The CDR3 DNA sequence: TGTGCCAGCAGCTACAACACCGGGGAGCTGTTTTTT.

The chain links TRBV15 to TRBJ1-2, with 9 positions matching TRBD1. This CDR3 contains 14 residues. The V gene end was trimmed by 0 bases and the J gene end by 6 bases; junction bases not matched to a gene: 2. Germline lookup yields CDR1 LNHNV and CDR2 YYDKDF (reference sequence). The CDR3 here is CATSRDGDRDGYTF. The DNA of the CDR3 is TGTGCCACCAGCAGAGATGGGGACAGGGATGGCTACACCTTC.

This chain uses TRBV5-1 with TRBJ2-1; D remains ambiguous. The CDR3 extends over 15 amino acids. V was shortened by 0 bases and J by 10 bases, with 17 bases between the two germline ends. Germline-derived CDR1 and CDR2 are SGHRS and YFSETQ. The CDR3 sequence is CASSLEGSQIIEQFF. DNA for the CDR3: TGCGCCAGCAGCTTGGAAGGGTCCCAAATCATCGAGCAGTTCTTC.

The V call is TRBV6-1, the J call TRBJ1-5; D gene uncertain. Trimming removed 2 bases from V and 1 base from J, with 6 bases in between. CDR3 size: 14 residues. Germline assignment: CDR1 MNHNS and CDR2 SASEGT. CDR3 in DNA: TGTGCCAGCAGTGAAAAGAGGAGCAATCAGCCCCAGCATTTT. As protein: CASSEKRSNQPQHF.

The chain uses TRBV7-9 and TRBJ1-1; TRBD1 is a possible D gene (6 bases). V gave up 2 bases and J gave up 5 bases, with 18 bases separating them. This CDR3 region has 16 residues. Germline CDR1 reads SEHNR; CDR2 reads FQNEAQ (reference sequence). Here the CDR3 DNA reads TGTGCCAGCAGCTTAAGGCAGGGACAACCGGGGACTGAAGCTTTCTTT. Protein: CASSLRQGQPGTEAFF.